This T cell receptor (beta chain) stems from a study of cytomegalovirus exposure and HLA in healthy donors. Study details: Unique TCRs numbering some 80 million, obtained from HLA-typed donors, made up an early data release. Broader study findings: Cytomegalovirus-associated status was assigned to about 150 TCR beta chains. Immune exposure was documented only through CMV serostatus.

The CDR3 has 13 residues. V shed 6 bases and J shed 0 bases, with 5 bases lying between them. Germline V gene sequence: CDR1 SNHLY, CDR2 FYNNEI. Concerning this clone itself: What it binds is not known.

13 Jbeta primers and 60 Vbeta primers were used for the PCR. Sequencing used immunoSEQ multiplex PCR; TCRdb keeps in-frame clones, though not all of them. The table includes 170,000 or so clones, 70% to 80% detected once. The TCR was taken from a woman in her twenties or thirties in good health and CMV-seropositive. This chain joins TRBV2 and TRBJ2-2; D not certain. Sequencing was performed on PBMCs. The CDR3 region has the DNA TGTGCCAGCAGGGCAGCGAACACCGGGGAGCTGTTTTTT. Translated, it gives CASRAANTGELFF.